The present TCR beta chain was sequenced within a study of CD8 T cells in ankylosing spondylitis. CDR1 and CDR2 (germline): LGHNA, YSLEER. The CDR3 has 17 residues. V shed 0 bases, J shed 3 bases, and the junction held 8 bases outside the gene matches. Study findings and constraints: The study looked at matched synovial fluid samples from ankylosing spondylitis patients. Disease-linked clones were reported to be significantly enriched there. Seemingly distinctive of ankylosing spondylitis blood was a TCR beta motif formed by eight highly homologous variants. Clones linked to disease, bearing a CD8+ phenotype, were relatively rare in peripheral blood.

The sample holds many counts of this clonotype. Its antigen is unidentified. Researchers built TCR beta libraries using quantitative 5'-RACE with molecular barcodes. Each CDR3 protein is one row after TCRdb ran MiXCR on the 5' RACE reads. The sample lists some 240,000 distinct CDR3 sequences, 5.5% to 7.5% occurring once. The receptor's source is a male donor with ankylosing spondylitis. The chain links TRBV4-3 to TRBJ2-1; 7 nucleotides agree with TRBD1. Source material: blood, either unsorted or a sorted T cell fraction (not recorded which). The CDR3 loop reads CASSQEINRGLYNEQFF. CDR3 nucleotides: TGCGCCAGCAGCCAAGAAATCAACAGGGGTCTCTACAATGAGCAGTTCTTC.